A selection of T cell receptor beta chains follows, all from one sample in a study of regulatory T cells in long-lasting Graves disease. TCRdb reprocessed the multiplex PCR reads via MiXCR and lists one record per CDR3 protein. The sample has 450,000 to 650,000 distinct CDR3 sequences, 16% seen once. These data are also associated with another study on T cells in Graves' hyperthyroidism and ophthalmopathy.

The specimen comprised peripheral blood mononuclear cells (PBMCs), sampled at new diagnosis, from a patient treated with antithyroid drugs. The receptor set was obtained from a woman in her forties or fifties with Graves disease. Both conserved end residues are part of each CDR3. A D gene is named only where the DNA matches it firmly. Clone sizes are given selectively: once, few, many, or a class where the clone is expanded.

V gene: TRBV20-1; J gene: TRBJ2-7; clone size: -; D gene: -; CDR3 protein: CSATRETYEQYF; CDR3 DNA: TGCAGTGCTACCCGGGAGACCTACGAGCAGTACTTC
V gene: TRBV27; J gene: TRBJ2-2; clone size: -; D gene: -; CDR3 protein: CASSPYRGTGELFF; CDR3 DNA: TGTGCCAGCAGCCCCTATAGGGGAACCGGGGAGCTGTTTTTT
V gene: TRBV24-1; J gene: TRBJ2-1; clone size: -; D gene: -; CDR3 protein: CATSGQSPSYNEQSF; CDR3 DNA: TGTGCCACCAGTGGTCAATCCCCGTCCTACAATGAGCAGTCCTTC
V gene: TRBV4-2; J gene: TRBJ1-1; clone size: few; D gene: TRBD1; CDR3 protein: CASSQKTGANTEAFF; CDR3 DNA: TGTGCCAGCAGCCAAAAGACAGGGGCAAACACTGAAGCTTTCTTT
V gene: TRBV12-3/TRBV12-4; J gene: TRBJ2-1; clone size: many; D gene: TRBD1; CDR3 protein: CASSVVRGNGEQFF; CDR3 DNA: TGTGCCAGCAGTGTGGTCAGGGGGAATGGCGAGCAGTTCTTC
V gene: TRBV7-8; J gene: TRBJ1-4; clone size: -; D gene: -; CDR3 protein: CASSPQGTKIEKLFF; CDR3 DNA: TGTGCCAGCAGCCCCCAAGGGACGAAAATTGAAAAACTGTTTTTT
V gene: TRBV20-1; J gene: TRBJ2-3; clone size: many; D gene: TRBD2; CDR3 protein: CSARSGTGGWTDTQYF; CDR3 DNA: TGCAGTGCTAGATCGGGGACGGGGGGGTGGACAGATACGCAGTATTTT
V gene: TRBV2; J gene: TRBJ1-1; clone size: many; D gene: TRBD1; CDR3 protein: CASSNRGGNTEAFF; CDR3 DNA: TGTGCCAGCAGTAACAGGGGTGGGAACACTGAAGCTTTCTTT
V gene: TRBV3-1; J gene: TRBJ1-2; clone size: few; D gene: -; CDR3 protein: CASSQGGVVYGYTF; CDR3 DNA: TGTGCCAGCAGCCAAGGAGGGGTGGTCTATGGCTACACCTTC
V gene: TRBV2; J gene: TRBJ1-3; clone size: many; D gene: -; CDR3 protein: CASSLGVGNTIYF; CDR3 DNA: TGTGCCAGCAGCCTCGGAGTTGGAAACACCATATATTTT
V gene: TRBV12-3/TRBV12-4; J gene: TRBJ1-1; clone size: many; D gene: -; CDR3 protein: CASSYDGTEAFF; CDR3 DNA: TGTGCCAGCAGTTACGATGGCACTGAAGCTTTCTTT
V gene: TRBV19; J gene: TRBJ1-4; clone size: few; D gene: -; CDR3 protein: CASSMGRDNEKLFF; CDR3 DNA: TGTGCCAGTAGTATGGGCAGGGATAATGAAAAACTGTTTTTT
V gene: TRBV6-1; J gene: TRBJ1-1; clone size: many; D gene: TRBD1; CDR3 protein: CASRRTGLNTEAFF; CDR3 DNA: TGTGCCAGCAGGCGGACAGGGCTGAACACTGAAGCTTTCTTT